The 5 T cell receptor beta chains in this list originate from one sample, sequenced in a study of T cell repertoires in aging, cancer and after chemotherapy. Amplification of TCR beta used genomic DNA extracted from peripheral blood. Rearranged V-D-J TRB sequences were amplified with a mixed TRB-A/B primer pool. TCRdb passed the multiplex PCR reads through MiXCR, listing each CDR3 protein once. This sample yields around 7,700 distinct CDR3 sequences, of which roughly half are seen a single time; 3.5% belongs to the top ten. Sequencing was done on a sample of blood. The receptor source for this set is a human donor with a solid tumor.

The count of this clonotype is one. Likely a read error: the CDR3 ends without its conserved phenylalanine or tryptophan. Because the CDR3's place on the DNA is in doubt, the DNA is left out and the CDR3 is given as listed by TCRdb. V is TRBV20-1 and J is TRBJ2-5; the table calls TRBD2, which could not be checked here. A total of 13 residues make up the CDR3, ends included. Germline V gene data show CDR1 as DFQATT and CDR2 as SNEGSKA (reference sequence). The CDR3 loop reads CSGRPGLAGESNL.

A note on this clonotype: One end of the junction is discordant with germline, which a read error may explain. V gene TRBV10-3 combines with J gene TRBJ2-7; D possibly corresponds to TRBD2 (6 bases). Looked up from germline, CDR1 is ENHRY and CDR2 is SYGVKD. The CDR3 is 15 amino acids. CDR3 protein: CAISEYRGKDDEQYF. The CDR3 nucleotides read TGCGCCATCAGTGAGTACCGGGGGAAAGATGACGAGCAGTACTTC.

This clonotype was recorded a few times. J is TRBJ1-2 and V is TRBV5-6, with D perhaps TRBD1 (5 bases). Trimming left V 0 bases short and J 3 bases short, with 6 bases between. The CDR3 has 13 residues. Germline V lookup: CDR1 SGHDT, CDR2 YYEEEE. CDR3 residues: CASSLGRDYGYTF. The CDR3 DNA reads TGTGCCAGCAGCTTGGGCAGGGACTATGGCTACACCTTC.

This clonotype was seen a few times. The CDR3, as DNA: TGTGCCTGGAGGGAGGGACAGGGCGAGACCCAGTACTTC. Translation gives CAWREGQGETQYF. The J gene is TRBJ2-5, the V gene TRBV30, with 9 positions matching TRBD1. Germline V gene data show CDR1 as GTSNPN and CDR2 as SVGIG (reference sequence). The V gene end was trimmed by 3 bases and the J gene end by 5 bases; junction bases not matched to a gene: 4. CDR3 length equals 13 residues. Full variable domain (missing parts from reference TRBV30 and TRBJ2-5): SQTIHQWPATLVQPVGSPLSLECTVEGTSNPNLYWYRQAAGRGLQLLFYSVGIGQISSEVPQNLSASRPQDRQFILSSKKLLLSDSGFYLCAWREGQGETQYFGPGTRLLVL.

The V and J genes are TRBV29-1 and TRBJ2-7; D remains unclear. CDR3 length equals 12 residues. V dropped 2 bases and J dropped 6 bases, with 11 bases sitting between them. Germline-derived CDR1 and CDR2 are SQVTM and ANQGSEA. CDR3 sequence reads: CSVERVGGEQYF. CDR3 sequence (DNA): TGCAGCGTTGAAAGGGTGGGCGGCGAGCAGTACTTC.